These 5 T cell receptor beta chains share one sample of origin, sequenced in a study of monozygotic twins with inflammatory bowel disease. TCRdb re-called the 5' RACE reads; one entry per CDR3 protein, DNA not given. Its listing shows about 300,000 distinct CDR3 sequences. The sample was blood. The receptors stem from a human donor with ulcerative colitis or Crohn's disease, or a healthy co-twin of an affected twin (not recorded which).

J is TRBJ2-1 and V is TRBV5-1. Per the germline V gene, CDR1 is SGHRS and CDR2 is YFSETQ. The CDR3 is made up of 14 amino acids. This CDR3 reads CASTPYGSYNEQFF.

The rearrangement links TRBV6-5 to TRBJ2-7. This CDR3 comprises 15 residues. Per germline, CDR1 MNHEY and CDR2 SVGAGI. CDR3 residues: CASSYVASYVYEQYF.

The J gene is TRBJ2-7, the V gene TRBV5-5. Germline V gene sequence: CDR1 SGHKS, CDR2 YYEKEE (reference sequence). The CDR3 is 14 residues long. CDR3 residues: CASSYREGGYEQYF.

V usage is TRBV6-5 and J usage is TRBJ1-5; TCRdb's D call, TRBD1, is unchecked because there is no DNA. The V gene's germline CDR1 is MNHEY and CDR2 SVGAGI. The CDR3 totals 15 residues. The CDR3 reads CASSYSEGLNQPQHF.

The rearrangement uses TRBV20-1 and TRBJ2-1; no DNA is available, so the TRBD2 call from TCRdb remains unchecked. Germline loops: CDR1 DFQATT, CDR2 SNEGSKA (reference sequence). The CDR3 spans 11 residues. This chain's CDR3 is CSADTSGEQFF.